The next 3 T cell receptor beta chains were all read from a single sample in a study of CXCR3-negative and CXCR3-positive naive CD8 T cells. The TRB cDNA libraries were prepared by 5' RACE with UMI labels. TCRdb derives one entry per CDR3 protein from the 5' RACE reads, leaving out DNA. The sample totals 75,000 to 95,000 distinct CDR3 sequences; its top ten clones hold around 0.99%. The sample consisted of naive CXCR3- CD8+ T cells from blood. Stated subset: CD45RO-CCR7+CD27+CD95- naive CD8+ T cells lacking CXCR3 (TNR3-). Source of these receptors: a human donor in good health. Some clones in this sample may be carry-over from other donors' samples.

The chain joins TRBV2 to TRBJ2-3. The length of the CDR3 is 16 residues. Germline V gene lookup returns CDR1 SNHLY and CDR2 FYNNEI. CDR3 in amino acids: CASSDHSTASTDTQYF.

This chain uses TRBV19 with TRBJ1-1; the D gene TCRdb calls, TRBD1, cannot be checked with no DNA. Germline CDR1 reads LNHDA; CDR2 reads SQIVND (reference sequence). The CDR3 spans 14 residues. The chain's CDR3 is CASSWGQRNTEAFF.

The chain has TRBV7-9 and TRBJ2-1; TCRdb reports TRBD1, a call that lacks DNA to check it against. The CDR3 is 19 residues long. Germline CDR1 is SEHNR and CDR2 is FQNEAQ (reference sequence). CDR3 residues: CASSASPGAGWAGVYEQFF. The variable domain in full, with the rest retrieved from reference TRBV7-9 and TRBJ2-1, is DTGVSQNPRHKITKRGQNVTFRCDPISEHNRLYWYRQTLGQGPEFLTYFQNEAQLEKSRLLSDRFSAERPKGSFSTLEIQRTEQGDSAMYLCASSASPGAGWAGVYEQFFGPGTRLTVL.